This record looks at one T cell receptor (beta chain) sequence and its context. TCRdb's copy holds only in-frame clones and misses some; the assay was immunoSEQ multiplex PCR. The table records 80,000 to 100,000 clones, around 82% of them present only once. This entry comes from a study of blood T cell repertoires in COVID-19. Looking at the study overall: Sites across the United States, Italy and Spain contributed samples from acute and convalescent COVID-19. Sources were T cells, B-cell-depleted T cells, or PBMCs; the material itself was cDNA or gDNA.

The CDR3 length is 15 residues. Germline V gives CDR1 ENHRY, CDR2 SYGVKD. V lost 3 bases to trimming and J lost 9 bases, with 18 bases between them. This clonotype originated in a man in his 70s with active or convalescent COVID-19. The sequenced sample was peripheral blood. The chain has TRBV10-3 and TRBJ1-5; D may be TRBD1 (5 bases). CDR3 in amino acids: CAISENLQGWAPQHF. The CDR3 bases are TGTGCCATCAGTGAAAATTTGCAGGGATGGGCGCCCCAGCATTTT.